Listed here are 27 T cell receptor beta chains from one sample, sequenced in a study of T cell repertoires in cytomegalovirus infection (dated by TCRdb to the late 2010s). Reading the label with the study, this specimen's treatment or condition is: in vitro stimulation with specific CMV peptide epitopes to enrich CMV-specific T cells. TCRdb records Illumina HiSeq 1500 as the sequencer. In-frame beta chains were kept once TCRdb had trimmed the public reads at Q25 with fastp and called clones with MiXCR. Each entry merges the rows of one CDR3 protein and shows their most common DNA and genes. This sample gives hundreds of thousands of distinct CDR3 sequences in total; 40% to 50% of them show up just once. 43% of the sample is taken by the ten largest. Antigens for these TCRs are unknown. Material: cultured PBMCs, obtained from culture after CMV antigen stimulation. All receptors derive from a human donor in good health (CMV status not recorded). Some clones in this sample may be carry-over from other donors' samples.

The rearrangement links TRBV7-9 to TRBJ2-2; 7 bases match TRBD1. This CDR3 contains 19 residues. Per the germline V gene, CDR1 is SEHNR and CDR2 is FQNEAQ (reference sequence). The V and J ends lost 3 bases and 4 bases, in that order; junction bases with no gene match: 17. CDR3 residues: CASSFPGQAPISGTGELFF. The CDR3 region has the DNA TGTGCCAGCAGCTTCCCCGGACAGGCACCAATCTCGGGCACCGGGGAGCTGTTTTTT.

This clonotype has a handful of counts. The J gene is TRBJ1-4, the V gene TRBV27; no clear D. V was clipped by 0 bases and J by 7 bases, with 15 bases between them. This CDR3 spans 16 amino acids. Germline V lookup: CDR1 MNHEY, CDR2 SMNVEV (reference sequence). The CDR3 loop is CASSLSLVTLGEKLFF. For the CDR3, the DNA is TGTGCCAGCAGTTTATCGCTCGTCACCTTGGGTGAAAAACTGTTTTTT.

The chain couples TRBV7-2 to TRBJ1-1; 8 bases map to TRBD1. The V and J ends lost 5 bases and 6 bases, in that order; junction bases with no gene match: 11. Germline V gene lookup returns CDR1 SGHTA and CDR2 FQGNSA. There are 15 residues in the CDR3. The CDR3 nucleotides read TGTGCCAGCAGCCTAAACAGGGGGGCTTATTCTGAAGCTTTCTTT. This translates into CASSLNRGAYSEAFF.

This chain joins TRBV11-2 and TRBJ2-7; D remains unclear. CDR1 is SGHAT and CDR2 is FQNNGV in the germline V gene. The CDR3 has 12 residues. V dropped 1 base and J dropped 12 bases, with 13 bases sitting between them. CDR3 DNA sequence: TGTGCCAGCAGCTTAGCCCCTACTACGCGGTACTTC. This codes for CASSLAPTTRYF.

V is TRBV12-3 or TRBV12-4 and J is TRBJ2-1, with 8 bases identical to TRBD2. This CDR3 region has 13 residues. J lost 10 bases, V lost 8 bases, and 10 bases had no gene match. The CDR3, as DNA: TGTGCCAGCGGGCCAGCGGGAGCAGGAGAGCAGTTCTTC. Protein product: CASGPAGAGEQFF.

This chain connects TRBV7-8 to TRBJ1-2; D may be TRBD1 (5 bases). V dropped 2 bases and J dropped 5 bases, with 12 bases sitting between them. The CDR3 is made up of 14 amino acids. Germline assignment: CDR1 SGHVS and CDR2 FQNEAQ. The CDR3 DNA is TGTGCCAGCAGCTTAATCGGGGGTTCGTATGGCTACACCTTC. Its protein is CASSLIGGSYGYTF. Complete variable domain (other parts from reference TRBV7-8 and TRBJ1-2): GAGVSQSPRYKVAKRGQDVALRCDPISGHVSLFWYQQALGQGPEFLTYFQNEAQLDKSGLPSDRFFAERPEGSVSTLKIQRTQQEDSAVYLCASSLIGGSYGYTFGSGTRLTVV.

V and J are TRBV7-6 and TRBJ2-1; tentative D call: TRBD1 (5 bases). Germline CDR1 is SGHVS and CDR2 is FNYEAQ. Trimming left V 0 bases short and J 6 bases short, with 12 bases between. The CDR3 runs 15 residues. CDR3 sequence: CASSLAAGSSNEQFF. The CDR3 coding sequence is TGTGCCAGCAGCTTAGCAGCAGGGTCTTCCAATGAGCAGTTCTTC.

This clonotype came up a few times. The V call is TRBV12-3 or TRBV12-4, the J call TRBJ1-5, with a possible D match to TRBD1 (6 bases). V lost 10 bases and J lost 0, with 25 bases in between. The CDR3 consists of 18 residues. Here the CDR3 DNA reads TGTGCCATCACCCCAGGGGCAGGGCCTGTTTTTAGCAATCAGCCCCAGCATTTT. The encoded protein is CAITPGAGPVFSNQPQHF.

This clonotype has more than one count but fewer than ten. The genes are TRBV7-2 and TRBJ2-1; 7 bases line up with TRBD2. This CDR3 has 14 residues. CDR1 and CDR2 (germline): SGHTA, FQGNSA. The V segment lost 3 bases and the J segment 4 bases; nucleotides outside the gene matches: 3. CDR3 loop: CASSLLAAYNEQFF. The CDR3 DNA reads TGTGCCAGCAGCTTGCTAGCGGCATACAATGAGCAGTTCTTC.

This clonotype was seen only a few times. This chain joins TRBV10-3 and TRBJ2-3, with 13 bases lining up with TRBD2. The CDR3 loop spans 16 amino acids. V was clipped by 4 bases and J by 2 bases; unmatched bases: 3. The germline V gene encodes CDR1 ENHRY and CDR2 SYGVKD. The CDR3 is CAISAGLAGFTDTQYF. In nucleotides, the CDR3 is TGTGCCATCAGTGCGGGACTAGCGGGATTCACAGATACGCAGTATTTT.

This sequence joins TRBV6-2 or TRBV6-3 and TRBJ2-1, with TRBD2 matching over 8 bases. Germline CDR1 MNHEY, CDR2 SVGEGT. The CDR3 sequence is 15 residues long. Losses at the gene ends were 8 bases for V and 9 bases for J; bases not matched to a gene: 15. The CDR3 DNA sequence: TGTGCCAGCGACCGAGCGGGAGTGGGCTACGGTGAGCAGTTCTTC. Amino acids: CASDRAGVGYGEQFF.

This clonotype was observed once. CDR3 sequence (DNA): TGTGCCAGCAGTTTAAACTATGAGGGGGCAGGGAGAGATACGCAGTATTTT. Translation: CASSLNYEGAGRDTQYF. The rearrangement uses TRBV28 and TRBJ2-3; 7 bases are shared with TRBD1. This CDR3 has 17 amino acids. V was clipped by 2 bases and J by 5 bases; unmatched bases: 13. In germline, CDR1 is MDHEN, CDR2 SYDVKM. Full variable domain (outside the CDR3, taken from reference TRBV28 and TRBJ2-3): DVKVTQSSRYLVKRTGEKVFLECVQDMDHENMFWYRQDPGLGLRLIYFSYDVKMKEKGDIPEGYSVSREKKERFSLILESASTNQTSMYLCASSLNYEGAGRDTQYFGPGTRLTVL.

This clonotype appeared a single time. V and J are TRBV19 and TRBJ1-5, with no clear D. Germline CDR1 reads LNHDA; CDR2 reads SQIVND (reference sequence). CDR3 size: 15 residues. V lost 6 bases to trimming and J lost 0 bases, with 12 bases between them. CDR3 DNA sequence: TGTGCCAGTAGGCCCCGTGGGTTTAGCAATCAGCCCCAGCATTTT. It yields the protein CASRPRGFSNQPQHF.

V is TRBV11-2 and J is TRBJ2-7; D might be TRBD2 (7 bases). V gave up 4 bases and J gave up 5 bases, with 15 bases separating them. The CDR3 loop spans 14 amino acids. Germline V gene lookup returns CDR1 SGHAT and CDR2 FQNNGV. The CDR3 nucleotides read TGTGCCAGCAGCTCCCCGGGGGGCCCCCACGAGCAGTACTTC. Its protein product is CASSSPGGPHEQYF.

This clonotype was counted a few times. J is TRBJ2-1 and V is TRBV6-5; 11 positions match TRBD2. Germline CDR1 and CDR2: MNHEY and SVGAGI. The CDR3 is 15 amino acids. V was clipped by 5 bases and J by 8 bases; unmatched bases: 8. The CDR3 sequence is CASSLSGGGWYEQFF. In DNA form, the CDR3 reads TGTGCCAGCAGTCTTAGCGGGGGGGGGTGGTATGAGCAGTTCTTC.

This clonotype was counted a few times. The CDR3 DNA reads TGTGCCAGCACCAAAACGGGCTTGAGCTCCTACAATGAGCAGTTCTTC. Translating it yields CASTKTGLSSYNEQFF. V and J are TRBV6-1 and TRBJ2-1; no reliable D call. The CDR3 totals 16 residues. Trimming removed 7 bases from V and 0 bases from J, with 16 bases in between. Germline lookup yields CDR1 MNHNS and CDR2 SASEGT.

This clonotype was picked up many times. CDR3 in amino acids: CASSLVGKETQYF. CDR3 in DNA: TGTGCCAGCAGCTTAGTAGGGAAGGAGACCCAGTACTTC. This sequence joins TRBV7-2 and TRBJ2-5; D gene unclear. V lost 1 base to trimming and J lost 5 bases, with 8 bases between them. CDR1 and CDR2 (germline): SGHTA, FQGNSA. The CDR3 covers 13 residues.

The chain joins TRBV7-2 to TRBJ1-2, with D hard to call. CDR3 length: 16 residues. CDR1 and CDR2 (germline): SGHTA, FQGNSA. V lost 4 bases and J 7 bases, leaving 22 bases between the germline ends. The CDR3 nucleotides are TGTGCCAGCAGCTCGGGCGCGGGCTGGGGTCGGGGTGGCTACACCTTC. Amino acid sequence: CASSSGAGWGRGGYTF.

In its sample, this clonotype was seen a few times. The chain employs TRBV7-8 and TRBJ2-3; D unclear. V was cut by 4 bases and J by 0 bases, with 14 bases left in between. Germline lookup yields CDR1 SGHVS and CDR2 FQNEAQ. The CDR3 runs to 16 residues. The CDR3 region is CASSSAVPASTDTQYF. The CDR3 nucleotides read TGTGCCAGCAGCTCCGCGGTCCCGGCCAGCACAGATACGCAGTATTTT.

The chain joins TRBV27 to TRBJ2-3; the match to TRBD2 covers 13 bases. CDR1 MNHEY and CDR2 SMNVEV come from the germline V gene (reference sequence). The ends lost 6 bases at V and 2 bases at J; junction bases unmatched: 5. The CDR3 is 16 amino acids. The CDR3 sequence is CASSLTSGGYTDTQYF. The CDR3 DNA reads TGTGCCAGCAGCTTGACTAGCGGGGGGTACACAGATACGCAGTATTTT.

The table lists this clonotype with a few counts. The chain employs TRBV7-2 and TRBJ2-2; no firm D call. The germline V gene has CDR1 SGHTA and CDR2 FQGNSA. This CDR3 contains 13 residues. The V and J ends lost 0 bases and 4 bases respectively, with 3 bases between them. CDR3 in amino acids: CASSLAATGELFF. CDR3 bases: TGTGCCAGCAGCTTAGCGGCCACCGGGGAGCTGTTTTTT.

The genes are TRBV6-4 and TRBJ2-1; no clear D gene. Germline V gene data show CDR1 as MRHNA and CDR2 as SNTAGT. V was pared by 6 bases and J by 6 bases, with 15 bases between. There are 14 residues in the CDR3. CDR3 in DNA: TGTGCCAGCAGCCGGGCACCCGTGGCCAATGAGCAGTTCTTC. This codes for CASSRAPVANEQFF.

The chain employs TRBV5-4 and TRBJ2-2, with D tentatively TRBD1 or TRBD2 (5 bases each). This CDR3 is built from 16 residues. CDR1 SGHNT and CDR2 YYREEE come from the germline V gene (reference sequence). V gave up 4 bases and J gave up 7 bases, with 20 bases separating them. CDR3 in amino acids: CASSTKGPRVGGELFF. The CDR3 region has the DNA TGTGCCAGCAGCACCAAGGGACCTCGCGTCGGCGGGGAGCTGTTTTTT.

The chain carries TRBV19 and TRBJ2-1; a possible D gene is TRBD2 (5 bases). The CDR3 covers 17 residues. With 7 bases removed from V and 8 bases from J, the gap between germline ends came to 27 bases. CDR1 and CDR2 from the germline V gene are LNHDA and SQIVND (reference sequence). The CDR3 sequence: CASTPRLRFEGVDEQFF. The CDR3, as DNA: TGTGCCAGTACCCCCCGGCTCCGGTTCGAGGGTGTCGATGAGCAGTTCTTC.

This clonotype was counted a few times. The rearrangement joins TRBV27 to TRBJ1-3; no firm D call. The CDR3 extends over 13 amino acids. V was cut by 5 bases and J by 4 bases, with 9 bases left in between. From germline, CDR1 is MNHEY and CDR2 SMNVEV (reference sequence). CDR3 in amino acids: CASSKQGGNTIYF. CDR3 bases: TGTGCCAGCAGTAAACAAGGGGGAAACACCATATATTTT.

The chain recombines TRBV5-1 with TRBJ2-7; D is unresolved. Trimming removed 4 bases at V and 0 bases at J, with 17 bases between. The CDR3 loop spans 16 amino acids. Germline V gives CDR1 SGHRS, CDR2 YFSETQ. CDR3 bases: TGCGCCAGCAGCAGGACCGTTGGAGCTAGCTCCTACGAGCAGTACTTC. The encoded protein is CASSRTVGASSYEQYF.

The V gene is TRBV7-2, the J gene TRBJ1-2, with 8 nucleotides matching TRBD1. The CDR3 sequence is 17 residues long. In germline, CDR1 is SGHTA, CDR2 FQGNSA. V was pared by 2 bases and J by 7 bases, with 15 bases of the junction left unmatched. Here the CDR3 DNA reads TGTGCCAGCAGCTTAAGTCGTATGGACAGGGCGGCGGCTGGCTACACCTTC. It yields the protein CASSLSRMDRAAAGYTF.